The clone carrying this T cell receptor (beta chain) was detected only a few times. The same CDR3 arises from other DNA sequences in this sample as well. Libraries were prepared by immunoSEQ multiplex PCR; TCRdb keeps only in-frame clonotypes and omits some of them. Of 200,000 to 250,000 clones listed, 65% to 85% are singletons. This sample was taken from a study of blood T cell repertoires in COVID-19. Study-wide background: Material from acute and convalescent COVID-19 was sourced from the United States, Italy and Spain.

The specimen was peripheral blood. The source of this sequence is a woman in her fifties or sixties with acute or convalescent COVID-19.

CDR3 bases: TGTGCCAGTAGTATCGGTCGGGGCCAAGAGACCCAGTACTTC. This codes for CASSIGRGQETQYF. The chain links TRBV19 to TRBJ2-5; perhaps TRBD2 as D (5 bases). CDR3 length: 14 residues. Germline V gene sequence: CDR1 LNHDA, CDR2 SQIVND (reference sequence). V was pared by 3 bases and J by 1 base, with 9 bases between.